The clone carrying this T cell receptor beta chain has at least ten counts. Antigen specificity is unknown. The sample originates from a study of T cell repertoires in cytomegalovirus infection. MiXCR was run by TCRdb on the reads, yielding one entry per CDR3 protein. The sample carries 830,000 or so distinct CDR3 sequences, roughly 33% recorded once. Germline V gene lookup returns CDR1 SGHVS and CDR2 FQNEAQ. Trimming cost V 1 base and J 6 bases; bases outside gene matches: 5. This CDR3 has 14 residues. This clonotype was sampled from a human donor in good health (CMV status not recorded). Some clones in this sample may be carry-over from other donors' samples. The rearrangement joins TRBV7-8 to TRBJ2-7; 8 bases are shared with TRBD1. Sequences were derived from cultured CD8+ T cells from PBMCs, sampled from culture after CMV antigen stimulation. The CDR3 region is CASSLEQGDSEQYF. The CDR3 DNA is TGTGCCAGCAGCTTAGAACAGGGGGATAGCGAGCAGTACTTC.